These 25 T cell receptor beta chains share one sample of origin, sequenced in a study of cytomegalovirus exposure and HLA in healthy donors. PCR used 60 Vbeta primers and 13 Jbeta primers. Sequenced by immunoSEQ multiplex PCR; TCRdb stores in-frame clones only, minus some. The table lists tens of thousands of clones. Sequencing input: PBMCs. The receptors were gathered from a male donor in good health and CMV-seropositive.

The CDR3 DNA reads as TGTGCCTGGAGTGTAGCGGGACAGGGTAAGGTGGACCTCCACTTT. It codes for CAWSVAGQGKVDLHF. The V gene is TRBV30, the J gene TRBJ1-6; TRBD1 agrees at 9 bases. The CDR3 loop spans 15 amino acids. Germline loops: CDR1 GTSNPN, CDR2 SVGIG (reference sequence). V dropped 0 bases and J dropped 15; count of bases not matched to a gene: 12.

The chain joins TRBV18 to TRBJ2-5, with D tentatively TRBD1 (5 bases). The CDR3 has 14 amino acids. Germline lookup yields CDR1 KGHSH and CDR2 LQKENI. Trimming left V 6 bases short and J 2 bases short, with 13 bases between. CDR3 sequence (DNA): TGTGCCAGCTCGCCTCAGGGAAATCAAGAGACCCAGTACTTC. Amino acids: CASSPQGNQETQYF.

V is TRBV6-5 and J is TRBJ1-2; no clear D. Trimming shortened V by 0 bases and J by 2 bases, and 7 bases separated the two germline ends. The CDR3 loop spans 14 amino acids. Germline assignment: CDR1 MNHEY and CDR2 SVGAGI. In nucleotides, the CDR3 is TGTGCCAGCAGTTACTCGAGTAACAACTATGGCTACACCTTC. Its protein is CASSYSSNNYGYTF.

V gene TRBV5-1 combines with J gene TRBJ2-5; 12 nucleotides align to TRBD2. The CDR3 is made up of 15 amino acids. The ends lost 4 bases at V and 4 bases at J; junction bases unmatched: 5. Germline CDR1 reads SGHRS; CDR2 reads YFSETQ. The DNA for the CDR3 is TGCGCCAGCAGCCTGGAGGGACTAGCGGGAGAGACCCAGTACTTC. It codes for CASSLEGLAGETQYF.

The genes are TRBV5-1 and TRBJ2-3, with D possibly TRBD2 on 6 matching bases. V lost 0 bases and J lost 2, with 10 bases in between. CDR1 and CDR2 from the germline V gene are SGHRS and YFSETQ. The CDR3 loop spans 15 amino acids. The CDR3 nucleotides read TGCGCCAGCAGCTTGGGCGGGAAGACCACAGATACGCAGTATTTT. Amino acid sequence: CASSLGGKTTDTQYF.

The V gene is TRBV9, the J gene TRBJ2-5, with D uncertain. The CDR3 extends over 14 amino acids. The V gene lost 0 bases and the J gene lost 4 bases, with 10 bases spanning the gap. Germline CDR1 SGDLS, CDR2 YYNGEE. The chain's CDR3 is CASSVGIAGETQYF. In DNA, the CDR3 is TGTGCCAGCAGCGTAGGGATCGCAGGAGAGACCCAGTACTTC.

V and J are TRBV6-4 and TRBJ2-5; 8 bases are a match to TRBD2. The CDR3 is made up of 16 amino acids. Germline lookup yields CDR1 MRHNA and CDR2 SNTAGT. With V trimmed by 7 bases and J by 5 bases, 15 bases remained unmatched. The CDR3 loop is CASTFLKRTSLETQYF. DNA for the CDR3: TGTGCCAGCACCTTCCTCAAACGGACTAGCCTCGAGACCCAGTACTTC.

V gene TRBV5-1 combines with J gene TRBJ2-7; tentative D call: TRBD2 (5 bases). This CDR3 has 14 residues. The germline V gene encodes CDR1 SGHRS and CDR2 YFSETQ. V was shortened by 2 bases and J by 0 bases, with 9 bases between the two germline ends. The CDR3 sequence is CASSFSGNSYEQYF. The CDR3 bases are TGCGCCAGCAGCTTTTCCGGGAACTCCTACGAGCAGTACTTC.

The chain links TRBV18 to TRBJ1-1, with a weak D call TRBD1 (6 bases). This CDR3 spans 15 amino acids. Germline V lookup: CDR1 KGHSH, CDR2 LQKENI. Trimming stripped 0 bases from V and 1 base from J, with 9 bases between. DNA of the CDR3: TGTGCCAGCTCACCACCGATGGGACAGAACACTGAAGCTTTCTTT. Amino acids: CASSPPMGQNTEAFF.

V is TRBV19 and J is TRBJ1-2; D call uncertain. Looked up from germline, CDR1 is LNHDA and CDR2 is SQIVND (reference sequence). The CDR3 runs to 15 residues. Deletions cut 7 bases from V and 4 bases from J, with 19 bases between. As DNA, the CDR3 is TGTGCCAGTACCCGAGGCCGCTTAGGAGCCTATGGCTACACCTTC. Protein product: CASTRGRLGAYGYTF.

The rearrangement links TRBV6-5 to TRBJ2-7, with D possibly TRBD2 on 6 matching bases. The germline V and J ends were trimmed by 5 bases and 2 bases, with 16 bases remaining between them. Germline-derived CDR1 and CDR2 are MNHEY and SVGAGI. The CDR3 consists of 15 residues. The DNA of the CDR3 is TGTGCCAGCAGTCCGGACTATATGAGCGCCTACGAGCAGTACTTC. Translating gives CASSPDYMSAYEQYF.

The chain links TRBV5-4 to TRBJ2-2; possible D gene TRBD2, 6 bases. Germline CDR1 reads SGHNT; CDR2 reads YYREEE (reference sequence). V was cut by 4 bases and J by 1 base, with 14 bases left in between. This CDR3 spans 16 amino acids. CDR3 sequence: CASSPAGGRNTGELFF. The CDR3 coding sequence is TGTGCCAGCAGCCCAGCGGGTGGAAGGAACACCGGGGAGCTGTTTTTT.

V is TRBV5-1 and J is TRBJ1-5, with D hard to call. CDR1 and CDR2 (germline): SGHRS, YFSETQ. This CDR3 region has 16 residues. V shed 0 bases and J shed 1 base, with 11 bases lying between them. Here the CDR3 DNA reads TGCGCCAGCAGCTTGGAAGCCTTCCCCAGCAATCAGCCCCAGCATTTT. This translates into CASSLEAFPSNQPQHF.

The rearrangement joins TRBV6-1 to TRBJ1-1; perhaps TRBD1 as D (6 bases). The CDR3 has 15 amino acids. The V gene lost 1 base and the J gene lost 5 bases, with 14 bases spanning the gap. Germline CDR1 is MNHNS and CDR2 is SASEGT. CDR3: CASSEGTVSLTEAFF. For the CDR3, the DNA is TGTGCCAGCAGTGAAGGGACAGTATCTTTGACTGAAGCTTTCTTT.

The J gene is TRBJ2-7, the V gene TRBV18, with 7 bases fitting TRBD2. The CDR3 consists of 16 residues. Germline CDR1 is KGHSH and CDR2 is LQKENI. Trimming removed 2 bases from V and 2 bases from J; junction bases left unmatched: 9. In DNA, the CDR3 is TGTGCCAGCTCACCATATGGGGCTAGCGGAACCTACGAGCAGTACTTC. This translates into CASSPYGASGTYEQYF.

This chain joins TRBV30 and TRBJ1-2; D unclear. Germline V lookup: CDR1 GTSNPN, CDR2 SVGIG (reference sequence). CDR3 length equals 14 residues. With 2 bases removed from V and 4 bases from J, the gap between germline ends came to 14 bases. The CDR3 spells CAWSSGLKGYGYTF. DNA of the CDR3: TGTGCCTGGAGTAGCGGACTCAAAGGCTATGGCTACACCTTC. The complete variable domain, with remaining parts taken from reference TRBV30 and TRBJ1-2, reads SQTIHQWPATLVQPVGSPLSLECTVEGTSNPNLYWYRQAAGRGLQLLFYSVGIGQISSEVPQNLSASRPQDRQFILSSKKLLLSDSGFYLCAWSSGLKGYGYTFGSGTRLTVV.

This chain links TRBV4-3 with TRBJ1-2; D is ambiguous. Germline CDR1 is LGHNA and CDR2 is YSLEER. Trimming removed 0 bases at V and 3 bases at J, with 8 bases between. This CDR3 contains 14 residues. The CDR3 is CASSQDQRDYGYTF. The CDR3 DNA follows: TGCGCCAGCAGCCAAGATCAAAGAGACTATGGCTACACCTTC.

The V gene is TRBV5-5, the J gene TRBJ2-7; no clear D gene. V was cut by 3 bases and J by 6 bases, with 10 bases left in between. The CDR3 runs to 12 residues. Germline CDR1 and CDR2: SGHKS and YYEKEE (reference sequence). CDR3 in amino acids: CASSWPGFEQYF. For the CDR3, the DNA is TGTGCCAGCAGCTGGCCGGGTTTCGAGCAGTACTTC.

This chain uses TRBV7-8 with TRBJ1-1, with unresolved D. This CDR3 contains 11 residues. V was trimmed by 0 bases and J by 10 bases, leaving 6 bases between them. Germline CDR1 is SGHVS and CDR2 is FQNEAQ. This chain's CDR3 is CASSLAPGAFF. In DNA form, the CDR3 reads TGTGCCAGCAGCTTAGCCCCGGGAGCTTTCTTT.

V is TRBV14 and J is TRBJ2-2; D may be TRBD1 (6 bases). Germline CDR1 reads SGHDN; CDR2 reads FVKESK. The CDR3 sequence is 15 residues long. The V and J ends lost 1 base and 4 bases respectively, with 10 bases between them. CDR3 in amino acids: CASSQVLGGTGELFF. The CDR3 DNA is TGTGCCAGCAGCCAAGTCTTAGGGGGCACCGGGGAGCTGTTTTTT.

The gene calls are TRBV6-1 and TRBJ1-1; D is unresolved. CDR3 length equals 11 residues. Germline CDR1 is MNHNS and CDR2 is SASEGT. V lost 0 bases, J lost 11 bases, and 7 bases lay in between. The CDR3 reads CASSEAFRAFF. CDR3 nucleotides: TGTGCCAGCAGTGAAGCCTTTCGGGCTTTCTTT.

In DNA form, the CDR3 reads TGTGCCAGTAGTATTCGACCGGAGGGAAACACTGAAGCTTTCTTT. Translation gives CASSIRPEGNTEAFF. The rearrangement uses TRBV19 and TRBJ1-1; D is unclear. Trimming took 3 bases from V and 2 from J, leaving 13 bases between them. CDR1 and CDR2 from the germline V gene are LNHDA and SQIVND (reference sequence). This CDR3 is 15 amino acids long.

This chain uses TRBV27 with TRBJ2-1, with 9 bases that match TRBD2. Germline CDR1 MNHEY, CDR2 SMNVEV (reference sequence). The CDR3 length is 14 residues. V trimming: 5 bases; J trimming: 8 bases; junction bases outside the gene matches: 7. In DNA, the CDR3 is TGTGCCAGCAGTCGGGTTAGCGGGAGCTATGAGCAGTTCTTC. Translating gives CASSRVSGSYEQFF.

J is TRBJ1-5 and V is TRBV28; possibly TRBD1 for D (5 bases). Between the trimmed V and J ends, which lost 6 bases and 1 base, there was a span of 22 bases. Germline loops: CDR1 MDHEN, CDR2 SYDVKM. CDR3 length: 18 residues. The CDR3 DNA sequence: TGTGCCAGCAGCAGGACATATCAAACCTTTAGGAGCAATCAGCCCCAGCATTTT. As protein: CASSRTYQTFRSNQPQHF.

CDR3 coding DNA: TGTGCCAGCAGCCCCCAGGTGGTGACAGCTGTTAACTATGGCTACACCTTC. This sequence encodes CASSPQVVTAVNYGYTF. The chain couples TRBV5-5 to TRBJ1-2, with a possible D match to TRBD1 (5 bases). Germline V gives CDR1 SGHKS, CDR2 YYEKEE (reference sequence). Trimming removed 4 bases from V and 1 base from J, with 20 bases in between. The CDR3 extends over 17 amino acids.